Sequencing of this T cell receptor (beta chain) was carried out in a study of T cells expressing NK-cell markers (dated by TCRdb to 2020 to 2022). For the wider study: Fewer than ten donors provided sorted CD3+CD56+NKG2C+, CD3+CD56+NKG2C- and CD3+CD56-NKG2C+ T-cell subsets, whose TCR beta-chain repertoires were profiled. Among the eight sequenced donors, seven were HCMV-seropositive and one was HCMV-seronegative. Randomly selected healthy volunteers, three men and five women, were used as the eight sequenced donors. Sequencing of the libraries produced 2 x 150 bp reads on Illumina HiSeq 2000/2500, MiSeq or NextSeq. The study at large found these results: In 5 to 7 donors, the dominant CD3+CD56+NKG2C+ clonotypes ranked among the top 10 CD8+ clonotypes, making up 1.0-7.0% of CD8+ T cells. It remained unclear whether the expanded NKG2C-expressing T cell clones were specific for HCMV antigens. Those dominant clonotypes were again the most abundant among CD3+CD56-NKG2C+ cells in a few donors, at roughly 28.3-65%.

TCRdb names Illumina HiSeq 2000 as the instrument used. TCR beta cDNA libraries were prepared using 5'RACE template switching, which introduced a universal primer site and unique molecular identifiers. Priming for cDNA synthesis came from the TCR beta constant segment, and two successive PCR amplification steps followed. The original pipeline was this. MIGEC handled demultiplexing of the reads and grouping by UMI, while MiTCR was used to assemble and quantify clonotypes. To exclude erroneous sequences, any TCR cDNA sequence not supported by at least two reads was discarded. Downstream repertoire analysis used the tcR package, and clonotypes were matched across fractions by CDR3 nucleotide sequence plus V segment. VDJmatch was used to annotate antigen specificity against VDJdb, with one amino acid substitution allowed in CDR3. Each CDR3 protein sequence appears as one entry after TCRdb reprocessed the reads, and no DNA is included. The V and J calls and clone size are TCRdb's, not the authors'. The table for this sample shows 500,000 to 600,000 distinct CDR3 sequences. The top ten hold around 3.3% of the sample.

HCMV-specific IgG was detected in serum with a commercial ELISA kit to determine HCMV serostatus. Ficoll density gradient centrifugation was used to isolate peripheral blood mononuclear cells from blood. Points on this clonotype: What antigen it recognizes has not been identified.

From the cysteine through the phenylalanine, the CDR3 covers 14 amino acids. There is no recorded DNA. According to the germline V gene, CDR1 reads KGHDR and CDR2 reads SFDVKD. The receptor comes from a man younger than 35 in good health. Donor details come from another sample of the same person, matched by shared clones. Sequences were obtained from blood T cells: a sorted CD56 or NKG2C T cell subset, CD4+ or CD8+ T cells, or bulk PBMC T cells (not recorded which). The chain was built from TRBV24-1 and TRBJ2-7; TCRdb gives TRBD1 as the D gene, but with no DNA this cannot be confirmed. The CDR3 reads CATSDWTDSYEQYF.